This entry concerns a single T cell receptor beta chain. This entry comes from a study of blood T cell repertoires in COVID-19. In the study overall: Samples of COVID-19 (acute and convalescent) were obtained from the United States, Italy and Spain.

Recruitment covered about two dozen US areas and drew participants whose ages spanned about 18 to 90 years. In the original analysis: Counts of nucleated cells, estimated from reference gene primer amplification, were obtained. The assay was immunoSEQ multiplex PCR, and TCRdb's table has in-frame clones only and misses some. V, J and clone size derive from that table, while D and trimming were established from the DNA sequence. The sample contains a few hundred thousand clones, about 90% of which appear only once. Germline V lookup: CDR1 LGHDT, CDR2 YNNKEL (reference sequence). Trimming cost V 4 bases and J 2 bases; bases outside gene matches: 4. The CDR3 totals 14 residues.

Sequenced: PBMCs or T cells enriched from blood (not recorded which). The TCR sequence derives from a young woman with acute COVID-19. The chain couples TRBV3-1 (or the pseudogene TRBV3-2) to TRBJ1-2; 7 bases align to TRBD1. CDR3 nucleotide sequence: TGTGCCAGCAGCCTGGGGACAGTGAACTATGGCTACACCTTC. Encoded protein: CASSLGTVNYGYTF.